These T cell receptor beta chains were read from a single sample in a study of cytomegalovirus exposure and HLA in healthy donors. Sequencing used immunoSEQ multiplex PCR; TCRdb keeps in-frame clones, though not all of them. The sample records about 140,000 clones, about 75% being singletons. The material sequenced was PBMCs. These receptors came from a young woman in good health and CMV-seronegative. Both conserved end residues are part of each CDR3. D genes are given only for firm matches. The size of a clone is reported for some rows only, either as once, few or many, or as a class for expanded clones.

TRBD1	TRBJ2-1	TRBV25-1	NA	TGTGCCAGCAGTGAATCCAAACGGGACAGAATTTACAATGAGCAGTTCTTC	CASSESKRDRIYNEQFF
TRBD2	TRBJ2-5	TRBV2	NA	TGTGCCACTAAGACTAGCGGGGGTCAAGAGACCCAGTACTTC	CATKTSGGQETQYF
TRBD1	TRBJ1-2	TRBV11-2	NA	TGTGCCAGCAGACTACCGGGACAGGGGGCGCAGGGCTACACCTTC	CASRLPGQGAQGYTF
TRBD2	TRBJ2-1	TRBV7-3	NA	TGTGCCAGCAGCAAAATAGGTTGGTCGGCGGGGGGGATTAAGAGCAATGAGCAGTTCTTC	CASSKIGWSAGGIKSNEQFF
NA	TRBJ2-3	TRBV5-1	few	TGCGCCAGCAGCTTGCCAGGAGATACGCAGTATTTT	CASSLPGDTQYF
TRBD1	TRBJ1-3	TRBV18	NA	TGTGCCAGCTCATTAAACAGGGGGACTGGAAACACCATATATTTT	CASSLNRGTGNTIYF
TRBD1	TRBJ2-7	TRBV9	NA	TGTGCCAGCAGCGTAGCTGGACAGGGTGACTACGAGCAGTACTTC	CASSVAGQGDYEQYF
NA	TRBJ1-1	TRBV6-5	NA	TGTGCCAGCAGTGGGGGCAGGGCAGGAGTCACTGAAGCTTTCTTT	CASSGGRAGVTEAFF
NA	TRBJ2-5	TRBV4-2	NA	TGTGCCAGCAGCCTCGGCTTGGGACGAGGGGGGGCCGGTATGGAGACCCAGTACTTC	CASSLGLGRGGAGMETQYF
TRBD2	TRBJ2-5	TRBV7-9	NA	TGTGCCAGCAGCTTAATGTCTAGCGGGAGTCAGACCCAGTACTTC	CASSLMSSGSQTQYF
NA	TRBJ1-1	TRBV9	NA	TGTGCCAGCGAGGCGGGAGGGAGTGGGAACACTGAAGCTTTCTTT	CASEAGGSGNTEAFF
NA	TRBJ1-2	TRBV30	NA	TGTGCCTGGAGGAACTTGCGGGGCGGCTACACCTTC	CAWRNLRGGYTF
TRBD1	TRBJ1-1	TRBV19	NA	TGTGCCAGTAGTATGTGGCAGGGGGCGAACACTGAAGCTTTCTTT	CASSMWQGANTEAFF